Below are 27 T cell receptor beta chains sequenced from a single sample in a study of OX40 agonist ivuxolimab in advanced cancers. Produced via immunoSEQ multiplex PCR; TCRdb's table is partial and in-frame only. Among tens of thousands of clones, 65% to 90% were seen once, and the ten largest hold 3.1%. Sample: CD4+ or CD8+ T cells sorted from blood, taken in a trial of the OX40 agonist ivuxolimab. These receptor sequences come from an adult with an advanced solid tumor such as melanoma, head and neck, liver or kidney cancer.

The rearrangement links TRBV6-5 to TRBJ2-1; perhaps TRBD2 as D (6 bases). The CDR3 loop spans 14 amino acids. Germline V lookup: CDR1 MNHEY, CDR2 SVGAGI. The germline V and J ends were trimmed by 6 bases and 5 bases, with 14 bases remaining between them. CDR3 nucleotides: TGTGCCAGCAGCCCGGGGGATATTGACAATGAGCAGTTCTTC. It yields the protein CASSPGDIDNEQFF.

The J gene is TRBJ2-7, the V gene TRBV27; 15 bases match TRBD2. CDR1 and CDR2 from the germline V gene are MNHEY and SMNVEV (reference sequence). Trimming took 5 bases from V and 12 from J; bases not matched to a gene: 11. The CDR3 loop spans 15 amino acids. CDR3 protein: CASSPRTSGRAILYF. CDR3 nucleotides: TGTGCCAGCAGTCCTCGGACTAGCGGGAGGGCAATACTGTACTTC.

This rearrangement joins TRBV10-3 to TRBJ2-2, with TRBD2 identical over 13 bases. CDR3 length: 14 residues. CDR1 and CDR2 (germline): ENHRY, SYGVKD. Trimming removed 10 bases from V and 6 bases from J; junction bases left unmatched: 5. DNA of the CDR3: TGTGCCACCGGACTAGCGGGAGCGCCCGGGGAGCTGTTTTTT. Translation gives CATGLAGAPGELFF.

This chain uses TRBV6-6 with TRBJ2-7, with D perhaps matching TRBD1 (6 bases). In germline, CDR1 is MNHNY, CDR2 SVGAGI (reference sequence). The CDR3 totals 12 residues. With 5 bases removed from V and 6 bases from J, the gap between germline ends came to 11 bases. The CDR3 here is CASSQLGGEQYF. CDR3 nucleotides: TGTGCCAGCAGTCAACTAGGGGGCGAGCAGTACTTC.

This chain joins TRBV4-3 and TRBJ2-1; D gene uncertain. V dropped 1 base and J dropped 4 bases, with 14 bases sitting between them. The CDR3 contains 16 residues. Germline lookup yields CDR1 LGHNA and CDR2 YSLEER. The CDR3 coding sequence is TGCGCCAGCAGCCAAGGAGCGCAGGCCGTATACAATGAGCAGTTCTTC. This gives the protein CASSQGAQAVYNEQFF.

This clone was observed a single time. The chain employs TRBV7-9 and TRBJ2-5; D ambiguous. CDR1 and CDR2 (germline): SEHNR, FQNEAQ (reference sequence). This CDR3 is built from 10 residues. V was clipped by 1 base and J by 6 bases, with 0 bases between them. The CDR3 is CASSLETQYF. For the CDR3, the DNA is TGTGCCAGCAGCTTAGAGACCCAGTACTTC.

The chain uses TRBV11-3 and TRBJ2-7; unclear D gene. Germline values: CDR1 SGHNT, CDR2 YENEEA. The CDR3 length is 19 residues. Trimming removed 1 base from V and 0 bases from J, with 22 bases in between. CDR3 loop: CASSLGVVRQTPSSYEQYF. DNA for the CDR3: TGTGCCAGCAGCTTAGGAGTGGTGCGGCAGACCCCTAGCTCCTACGAGCAGTACTTC.

The CDR3 spells CASSPRQGSSFFSGNTIYF. CDR3 sequence (DNA): TGTGCCAGCAGCCCACGACAGGGATCCAGCTTTTTCTCTGGAAACACCATATATTTT. The chain links TRBV9 to TRBJ1-3; TRBD1 aligns across 7 bases. The CDR3 has 19 residues. V was pared by 4 bases and J by 0 bases, with 16 bases of the junction left unmatched. Germline V gene sequence: CDR1 SGDLS, CDR2 YYNGEE.

The gene calls are TRBV7-2 and TRBJ1-2; 8 positions match TRBD1. Germline loops: CDR1 SGHTA, CDR2 FQGNSA. This CDR3 spans 19 amino acids. V was pared by 1 base and J by 0 bases, with 13 bases of the junction left unmatched. CDR3 amino acids: CASSLESASAGGPNYGYTF. As DNA, the CDR3 is TGTGCCAGCAGCTTAGAGAGCGCGTCGGCAGGGGGCCCTAACTATGGCTACACCTTC.

This chain links TRBV11-2 with TRBJ2-2, with 8 bases aligning to TRBD2. V shed 4 bases and J 6 bases; nucleotides not matched to a gene: 7. Germline loops: CDR1 SGHAT, CDR2 FQNNGV. The CDR3 is 15 residues long. CDR3 nucleotide sequence: TGTGCCAGCAGCTATCGACTAGCGACGGCCGGGGAGCTGTTTTTT. Translated, it gives CASSYRLATAGELFF.

The gene calls are TRBV30 and TRBJ2-3; 10 bases fit TRBD2. Trimming cost V 0 bases and J 9 bases; bases outside gene matches: 6. Per germline, CDR1 GTSNPN and CDR2 SVGIG (reference sequence). CDR3 length: 14 amino acids. The CDR3 DNA reads as TGTGCCTGGAGTGTAGCGGGGGGGCAGGGAACGCAGTATTTT. This translates into CAWSVAGGQGTQYF.

V and J are TRBV14 and TRBJ1-2; the D gene is possibly TRBD1 (5 bases). Germline lookup yields CDR1 SGHDN and CDR2 FVKESK. V was shortened by 0 bases and J by 7 bases, with 15 bases between the two germline ends. The length of the CDR3 is 15 residues. CDR3 nucleotides: TGTGCCAGCAGCCAAGATCTTAGGCAGGGCTCTGGCTACACCTTC. Residues: CASSQDLRQGSGYTF.

The chain couples TRBV9 to TRBJ1-3; perhaps TRBD1 as D (5 bases). Germline CDR1 and CDR2: SGDLS and YYNGEE. The CDR3 totals 13 residues. Trimming left V 0 bases short and J 7 bases short, with 8 bases between. In DNA, the CDR3 is TGTGCCAGCAGCGTAGTTGGGGGGAACACCATATATTTT. It yields the protein CASSVVGGNTIYF.

V and J are TRBV7-3 and TRBJ1-2; D might be TRBD1 (5 bases). Between the trimmed V and J ends, which lost 5 bases and 1 base, there was a span of 17 bases. CDR1 is SGHTA and CDR2 is FQGTGA in the germline V gene. The CDR3 has 16 amino acids. DNA of the CDR3: TGTGCCAGCAGCGTGAGATCCGGGGCCCATAACTATGGCTACACCTTC. Residues: CASSVRSGAHNYGYTF.

The chain uses TRBV7-2 and TRBJ1-4, with unresolved D. V shed 1 base and J shed 0 bases, with 12 bases lying between them. The CDR3 is made up of 17 amino acids. Per the germline V gene, CDR1 is SGHTA and CDR2 is FQGNSA. CDR3: CASSLGFYPATNEKLFF. CDR3 sequence (DNA): TGTGCCAGCAGCTTAGGTTTCTACCCTGCAACTAATGAAAAACTGTTTTTT. Full variable domain (rest looked up from reference TRBV7-2 and TRBJ1-4): GAGVSQSPSNKVTEKGKDVELRCDPISGHTALYWYRQSLGQGLEFLIYFQGNSAPDKSGLPSDRFSAERTGGSVSTLTIQRTQQEDSAVYLCASSLGFYPATNEKLFFGSGTQLSVL.

The chain recombines TRBV6-1 with TRBJ2-1; tentatively, D is TRBD2 (6 bases). The CDR3 loop spans 13 amino acids. Trimming left V 10 bases short and J 7 bases short, with 17 bases between. CDR1 MNHNS and CDR2 SASEGT come from the germline V gene. In nucleotides, the CDR3 is TGTGCCACCCAACCCGGGACTTTTAATGAGCAGTTCTTC. It encodes CATQPGTFNEQFF.

The chain couples TRBV11-2 to TRBJ2-7, with a possible D match to TRBD1 (5 bases). This CDR3 comprises 14 residues. V lost 0 bases, J lost 7 bases, and 13 bases lay in between. Germline V lookup: CDR1 SGHAT, CDR2 FQNNGV. DNA of the CDR3: TGTGCCAGCAGCTTAGAATTACTCACAGGAGAGCAGTACTTC. Amino acids: CASSLELLTGEQYF.

This clone showed up just once. The chain joins TRBV13 to TRBJ2-6; D not certain. This CDR3 is 19 amino acids long. Trimming pared 2 bases from V and 0 bases from J, leaving 17 bases between. CDR1 PRHDT and CDR2 FYEKMQ come from the germline V gene (reference sequence). The CDR3 is CASSLSPGSSRSGANVLTF. The DNA for the CDR3 is TGTGCCAGCAGCTTAAGTCCAGGAAGTAGTCGCTCTGGGGCCAACGTCCTGACTTTC.

The chain recombines TRBV4-3 with TRBJ1-4, with unresolved D. From germline, CDR1 is LGHNA and CDR2 YSLEER. The CDR3 loop spans 16 amino acids. Trimming took 4 bases from V and 5 from J, leaving 17 bases between them. CDR3 loop: CASSPVLSAENEKLFF. In DNA form, the CDR3 reads TGCGCCAGCAGCCCTGTACTGTCCGCCGAAAATGAAAAACTGTTTTTT.

The J gene is TRBJ2-5, the V gene TRBV10-2; D is ambiguous. The germline CDR1 and CDR2 sequences are WSHSY and SAAADI. CDR3 size: 13 residues. V lost 4 bases to trimming and J lost 1 base, with 7 bases between them. DNA for the CDR3: TGCGCCAGCAGTGTCTTACCCCAAGAGACCCAGTACTTC. Translated: CASSVLPQETQYF.

The V gene is TRBV27, the J gene TRBJ2-7; 7 nucleotides align to TRBD1. Germline loops: CDR1 MNHEY, CDR2 SMNVEV (reference sequence). The CDR3 sequence is 13 residues long. The V and J ends lost 4 bases and 2 bases, in that order; junction bases with no gene match: 2. Here the CDR3 reads CASSSTGPYEQYF. The CDR3 region has the DNA TGTGCCAGCAGTTCGACAGGGCCCTACGAGCAGTACTTC.

The V and J genes are TRBV14 and TRBJ2-3, with TRBD2 as a possible D gene (6 bases). This CDR3 comprises 16 residues. Trimming cost V 5 bases and J 8 bases, with 23 bases left between them. Looked up from germline, CDR1 is SGHDN and CDR2 is FVKESK. The CDR3 protein is CASSRPGLSPPRTQYF. In nucleotides, the CDR3 is TGTGCCAGCAGCAGACCGGGACTCTCTCCTCCCCGTACGCAGTATTTT.

This clone was seen a few times. V usage is TRBV30 and J usage is TRBJ1-2; D not resolved. This CDR3 is built from 12 residues. The V gene lost 5 bases and the J gene lost 3 bases, with 10 bases spanning the gap. Germline V gene data show CDR1 as GTSNPN and CDR2 as SVGIG (reference sequence). The CDR3 sequence: CAWSDVHYGYTF. CDR3 bases: TGTGCCTGGTCGGACGTTCACTATGGCTACACCTTC.

This chain links TRBV18 with TRBJ1-5; D might be TRBD1 (6 bases). Germline V lookup: CDR1 KGHSH, CDR2 LQKENI. This CDR3 comprises 16 residues. The ends were cut back, 2 bases at V and 2 bases at J, with 13 bases in the middle. CDR3 nucleotide sequence: TGTGCCAGCTCACCATGGGGCGGACAGCGCAATCAGCCCCAGCATTTT. This encodes CASSPWGGQRNQPQHF.

This clone showed up just once. The chain has TRBV14 and TRBJ2-3; TRBD2 matches 13 bases. Germline CDR1 is SGHDN and CDR2 is FVKESK. Unmatched junction bases numbered 5, after V lost 1 base and J lost 4 bases. The CDR3 is 17 residues long. The CDR3 coding sequence is TGTGCCAGCAGCCAAGTGATGGGACTAGCGGGATCAGATACGCAGTATTTT. It yields the protein CASSQVMGLAGSDTQYF.

The chain carries TRBV5-1 and TRBJ1-2; 8 nucleotides line up with TRBD1. The germline V gene has CDR1 SGHRS and CDR2 YFSETQ. The CDR3 totals 18 residues. V shed 0 bases, J shed 4 bases, and the junction held 14 bases outside the gene matches. In DNA, the CDR3 is TGCGCCAGCAGCTTGGAGTCTCGTGGACAGGGTCCTAGCTATGGCTACACCTTC. This codes for CASSLESRGQGPSYGYTF.

The chain joins TRBV28 to TRBJ1-3; maybe TRBD1 (5 bases). The CDR3 is 14 amino acids. Germline CDR1 is MDHEN and CDR2 is SYDVKM. V shed 7 bases and J shed 0 bases, with 10 bases lying between them. In DNA, the CDR3 is TGTGCCAGCATGACCGGGGGCTCTGGAAACACCATATATTTT. Encoded protein: CASMTGGSGNTIYF.